This is a list of T cell receptor beta chains from one sample in a study of OX40 agonist ivuxolimab in advanced cancers. The method was immunoSEQ multiplex PCR; TCRdb's version includes in-frame clones alone and lacks a portion of them. Here the sample spans more than 70,000 clones, almost 85% being singletons. Specimen: CD4+ or CD8+ T cells sorted from blood, collected in a trial of the OX40 agonist ivuxolimab. These receptor sequences come from an adult with an advanced solid tumor such as melanoma, head and neck, liver or kidney cancer. The CDR3 runs from the conserved cysteine through the conserved F or W. A D gene is named only where the DNA matches it firmly. Expanded clones get a size class; other rows say once, few or many, or leave the size out.

CDR3 DNA	CDR3 protein	V gene	D gene	clone size	J gene
TGTGCCAGCAGCCAACGACGGACGGGGATAAACACCATATATTTT	CASSQRRTGINTIYF	TRBV14	-	-	TRBJ1-3
TGTGCCAGCAGTTTATCACAGGTTGACAATCAGCCCCAGCATTTT	CASSLSQVDNQPQHF	TRBV27	-	-	TRBJ1-5
TGTGCCAGCTCACCCGGGACACTGATGGAGCAGTTCTTC	CASSPGTLMEQFF	TRBV18	-	-	TRBJ2-1
TGCGCCAGCAGCATACGACAGTATCAAGAGACCCAGTACTTC	CASSIRQYQETQYF	TRBV5-1	-	-	TRBJ2-5
TGTGCCAGCAGCTTGGAGAGCTACGAGCAGTACTTC	CASSLESYEQYF	TRBV5-8	-	once	TRBJ2-7
TGTGCCAGCTTCAGTACCTATGGGGGAGTAAAAGAGACCCAGTACTTC	CASFSTYGGVKETQYF	TRBV7-6	-	-	TRBJ2-5
TGCAGCGCTCTAGGACTAGCGGGCCCCACAGATACGCAGTATTTT	CSALGLAGPTDTQYF	TRBV29-1	TRBD2	-	TRBJ2-3
TGTGCCAGCAGCTTAGAGCCAGATACGCAGTATTTT	CASSLEPDTQYF	TRBV7-6	-	-	TRBJ2-3
TGTGCCATCAGTGAGTCCCGCGGACCGAGAATTTACGAGCAGTACTTC	CAISESRGPRIYEQYF	TRBV10-3	-	-	TRBJ2-7
TGTGCCAGCAGCTTGGGACTATTGAATGAGCAGTTCTTC	CASSLGLLNEQFF	TRBV11-3	TRBD2	-	TRBJ2-1
TGTGCCAGCAGCACCCGTACTAGCGGCACAGATACGCAGTATTTT	CASSTRTSGTDTQYF	TRBV7-2	TRBD2	-	TRBJ2-3
TGTGCCAGCAGTTTAGGGACCGGGACTAGCGGGAGGTACGAGCAGTACTTC	CASSLGTGTSGRYEQYF	TRBV28	TRBD2	-	TRBJ2-7
TGTGCCAGCAGTACGGATGGAGCCGGGGAGCTGTTTTTT	CASSTDGAGELFF	TRBV28	-	few	TRBJ2-2
TGCAGCATCACCCAAGGGCGGGGGGGCTACACCTTC	CSITQGRGGYTF	TRBV29-1	-	-	TRBJ1-2
TGTGCCAGCACCCAAGCGGGAGTTATGTTTGAGCAGTTCTTC	CASTQAGVMFEQFF	TRBV28	TRBD2	-	TRBJ2-1
TGTGCCAGCAGCTTCGGGACAGGGGATCAGCAGTTCTTC	CASSFGTGDQQFF	TRBV7-2	TRBD1	-	TRBJ2-1